This paragraph reports one TCR beta chain. Making TCR beta cDNA involved around 520 ng total RNA and a constant-region primer. What produced the TCR beta libraries was three nested multiplex PCR rounds using slightly modified ARM-PCR. TCRdb recomputed calls from the multiplex PCR reads with MiXCR, one row per CDR3 protein. This sample yields 35,000 to 50,000 distinct CDR3 sequences, of which roughly 80% are seen a single time; about 37% belongs to the top ten. The data are from a study of tumor-infiltrating lymphocytes in primary liver carcinoma. Unsorted bulk tissue (roughly 19-30 mg) underwent RNA and DNA co-extraction. Sequencing was carried out using tumor-adjacent normal liver tissue. This TCR was recovered from a woman aged 25 to 39 with primary liver carcinoma and hepatitis B virus infection.

CDR3 nucleotides: TGCGGTACTCTTCGTGGTAGTGGGGCCGTCAATGAGCAGTTCTTC. This sequence encodes CGTLRGSGAVNEQFF. The chain combines TRBV20-1 with TRBJ2-1; tentatively, D is TRBD1 (5 bases). The V gene's germline CDR1 is DFQATT and CDR2 SNEGSKA (reference sequence). CDR3 length equals 15 residues.